This T cell receptor beta chain appears in the sequencing data of a study of PD-L1 blockade in urothelial cancer. Overall study: Patients, treated from about 2014 onward, received atezolizumab 1,200 mg intravenously every 3 weeks.

With 6 bases removed from V and 9 bases from J, the gap between germline ends came to 21 bases. CDR1 and CDR2 from the germline V gene are MNHNS and SASEGT. This CDR3 spans 15 amino acids. This clone was seen a few times. Urothelial carcinoma affected the patients, and it was locally advanced or metastatic. Only in-frame clones appear in the TCRdb table, and some are missing; sequencing was by immunoSEQ multiplex PCR. The sample holds around 80,000 clones; 87% are singletons and the top ten take 4.5% to 7%. The material sequenced was PBMCs, taken around atezolizumab (anti-PD-L1) treatment. The chain uses TRBV6-1 and TRBJ1-5; D may be TRBD1 (6 bases). The sequence was collected from a woman aged 70-85 years with urothelial cancer. CDR3 coding DNA: TGTGCCAGCAGAGACGACAGGTCCCGTGTACTGCCCCAGCATTTT. The encoded protein is CASRDDRSRVLPQHF.